The 15 T cell receptor beta chains below come from one sample, sequenced in a study of blood T cell repertoires in COVID-19. Using immunoSEQ multiplex PCR, the repertoire was profiled, and TCRdb retains in-frame clones only, with some absent. The sample records about 160,000 clones, roughly 83% being singletons. The sequenced material came from peripheral blood. The receptors originated from a woman of 80 years or more with active or convalescent COVID-19.

The V call is TRBV21-1, the J call TRBJ1-5; TRBD1, the table's D call, was not compared with the DNA. TRBV21-1 is labeled a pseudogene. This CDR3 has 18 amino acids. The CDR3 spells CASSTPGQGIYSNQPQHF. In nucleotides, the CDR3 is TGTGCCAGCAGCACCCCGGGACAGGGGATCTATAGCAATCAGCCCCAGCATTTT.

The CDR3 sequence: CASSNNRGPKNIQYF. The DNA for the CDR3 is TGTGCCAGCAGCAACAACAGGGGCCCCAAAAACATTCAGTACTTC. The rearrangement uses TRBV7-9 and TRBJ2-4; 7 bases map to TRBD1. Germline CDR1 SEHNR, CDR2 FQNEAQ (reference sequence). This CDR3 spans 15 amino acids. V gave up 5 bases and J gave up 2 bases; unmatched junction bases: 6. The full variable domain, in which reference TRBV7-9 and TRBJ2-4 provide the parts outside the CDR3, is DTGVSQNPRHKITKRGQNVTFRCDPISEHNRLYWYRQTLGQGPEFLTYFQNEAQLEKSRLLSDRFSAERPKGSFSTLEIQRTEQGDSAMYLCASSNNRGPKNIQYFGAGTRLSVL.

As concerns this clone: The same CDR3 is also encoded by other DNA sequences in this sample. The V call is TRBV18, the J call TRBJ1-1; TRBD1 agrees at 8 bases. The V segment lost 5 bases and the J segment 3 bases; nucleotides outside the gene matches: 2. Looked up from germline, CDR1 is KGHSH and CDR2 is LQKENI. CDR3 length: 13 amino acids. Here the CDR3 DNA reads TGTGCCAGCTCATTGGACAGGGACACTGAAGCTTTCTTT. Protein: CASSLDRDTEAFF.

The genes are TRBV19 and TRBJ1-5, with D possibly being TRBD1 (6 bases). Trimming removed 6 bases at V and 1 base at J, with 16 bases between. The CDR3 has 16 residues. Germline V gene lookup returns CDR1 LNHDA and CDR2 SQIVND (reference sequence). The CDR3 is CASSPTGARSNQPQHF. The DNA of the CDR3 is TGTGCCAGTAGCCCGACAGGCGCGAGGAGCAATCAGCCCCAGCATTTT.

The V gene is TRBV11-3, the J gene TRBJ1-6; D is possibly TRBD1 (5 bases). This CDR3 spans 14 amino acids. V was clipped by 6 bases and J by 7 bases, with 13 bases between them. From germline, CDR1 is SGHNT and CDR2 YENEEA. This CDR3 reads CASRQTGPNSPLHF. The CDR3 DNA reads as TGTGCCAGCAGACAAACAGGACCCAATTCACCCCTCCACTTT.

The rearrangement uses TRBV7-2 and TRBJ2-7; no definite D call. Germline V lookup: CDR1 SGHTA, CDR2 FQGNSA. Trimming removed 0 bases from V and 5 bases from J, with 8 bases in between. The CDR3 spans 13 residues. The CDR3 nucleotides are TGTGCCAGCAGCTTAGCAGGAGCAGACGAGCAGTACTTC. It yields the protein CASSLAGADEQYF.

The chain joins TRBV3-1 (or the pseudogene TRBV3-2) to TRBJ1-3; TRBD1 aligns across 7 bases. Germline assignment: CDR1 LGHDT and CDR2 YNNKEL (reference sequence). With 3 bases clipped from V and 0 bases from J, the junction kept 5 bases outside the gene matches. The CDR3 spans 16 residues. The CDR3 bases are TGTGCCAGCAGCCAGTGGACAGGATCCTCTGGAAACACCATATATTTT. Translating it yields CASSQWTGSSGNTIYF.

This clone was observed a single time. Written as DNA, the CDR3 is TGTGCCAGCAGCCCAGGGGGAACCCTTGGGGATACGCAGTATTTT. Its protein product is CASSPGGTLGDTQYF. The chain links TRBV3-1 (or the pseudogene TRBV3-2) to TRBJ2-3; TRBD1 agrees at 7 bases. Germline loops: CDR1 LGHDT, CDR2 YNNKEL (reference sequence). The CDR3 has 15 amino acids. Unmatched junction bases numbered 10, after V lost 4 bases and J lost 6 bases.

The chain combines TRBV11-3 with TRBJ1-1; D may be TRBD1 (5 bases). The CDR3 totals 12 residues. In germline, CDR1 is SGHNT, CDR2 YENEEA. V lost 7 bases and J lost 1, with 7 bases in between. The CDR3 here is CASIGENTEAFF. In nucleotides, the CDR3 is TGTGCCAGCATAGGGGAGAACACTGAAGCTTTCTTT.

The genes are TRBV7-2 and TRBJ2-7; D is perhaps TRBD2 (7 bases). This CDR3 has 18 amino acids. Germline V lookup: CDR1 SGHTA, CDR2 FQGNSA. The V gene lost 5 bases and the J gene lost 0 bases, with 23 bases spanning the gap. This CDR3 is CASSLLGGAVTFSYEQYF. DNA for the CDR3: TGTGCCAGCAGCCTACTAGGGGGGGCGGTAACTTTCTCCTACGAGCAGTACTTC.

This clone was seen a few times. The chain recombines TRBV18 with TRBJ1-1, with a tentative D call TRBD1 (5 bases). The CDR3 has 15 amino acids. V was cut by 1 base and J by 5 bases, with 14 bases left in between. The V gene's germline CDR1 is KGHSH and CDR2 LQKENI. CDR3 sequence reads: CASSPQSGGVTEAFF. As DNA, the CDR3 is TGTGCCAGCTCACCACAGTCCGGGGGGGTAACTGAAGCTTTCTTT.

The CDR3 region is CASSLRAVGGLDTQYF. The CDR3 DNA sequence: TGTGCCAGCAGCTTAAGGGCGGTAGGGGGCTTAGATACGCAGTATTTT. The V call is TRBV7-3, the J call TRBJ2-3; 7 bases are a match to TRBD1. The CDR3 extends over 16 amino acids. With V trimmed by 1 base and J by 5 bases, 9 bases remained unmatched. CDR1 and CDR2 from the germline V gene are SGHTA and FQGTGA.

The V gene is TRBV19, the J gene TRBJ1-1, with D hard to call. The CDR3 is 11 amino acids. The germline gives CDR1 LNHDA, CDR2 SQIVND (reference sequence). V was cut by 10 bases and J by 1 base, with 7 bases left in between. As DNA, the CDR3 is TGTGCCACCCTGAGGAACACTGAAGCTTTCTTT. Translation: CATLRNTEAFF.

V gene TRBV6-1 combines with J gene TRBJ1-3; a possible D gene is TRBD1 (6 bases). V was trimmed by 2 bases and J by 0 bases, leaving 8 bases between them. This CDR3 region has 15 residues. Germline V gives CDR1 MNHNS, CDR2 SASEGT. CDR3 bases: TGTGCCAGCAGTGAACAGGGGACCTCTGGAAACACCATATATTTT. This codes for CASSEQGTSGNTIYF.

The chain carries TRBV6-5 and TRBJ1-1; TRBD1 might be the D (5 bases). The germline gives CDR1 MNHEY, CDR2 SVGAGI. This CDR3 spans 13 amino acids. V lost 5 bases to trimming and J lost 2 bases, with 9 bases between them. The CDR3 region has the DNA TGTGCCAGCAGTAACGGGGGAAACACTGAAGCTTTCTTT. Translation: CASSNGGNTEAFF.